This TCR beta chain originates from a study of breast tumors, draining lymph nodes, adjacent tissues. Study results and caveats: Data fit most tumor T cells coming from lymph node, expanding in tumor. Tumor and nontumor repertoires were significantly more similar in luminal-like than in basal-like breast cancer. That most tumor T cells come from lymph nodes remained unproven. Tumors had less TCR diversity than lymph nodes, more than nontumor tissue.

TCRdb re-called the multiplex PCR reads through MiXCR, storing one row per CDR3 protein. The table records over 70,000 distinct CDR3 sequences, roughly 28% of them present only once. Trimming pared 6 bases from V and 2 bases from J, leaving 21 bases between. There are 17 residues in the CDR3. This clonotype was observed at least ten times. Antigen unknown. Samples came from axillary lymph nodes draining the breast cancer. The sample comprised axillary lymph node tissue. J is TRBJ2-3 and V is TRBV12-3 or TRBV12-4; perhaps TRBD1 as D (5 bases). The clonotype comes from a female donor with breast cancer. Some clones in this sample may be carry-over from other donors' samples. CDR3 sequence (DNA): TGTGCCAGCAGCTTCGCACTGGGGCTCCTAAACACAGATACGCAGTATTTT. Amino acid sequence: CASSFALGLLNTDTQYF.